This TCR beta chain was documented in a study of cytomegalovirus exposure and HLA in healthy donors (TCRdb year 2017). About the full investigation: The 500 to 800 repertoires of the first cohort and the 95 to 150 validation repertoires were produced on the same platform, according to a later analysis. High-throughput TCR immunosequencing, statistical association of individual TCRs with disease status, and machine learning were combined to predict cytomegalovirus infection status. The study aimed to test whether cataloging public T cell receptors could reveal signatures of past pathogen exposure. A separate validation cohort of roughly 120 different subjects was used in addition to the roughly 640-subject first cohort. Study-level results and caveats: In both the original and validation cohorts, the classifier was reported to diagnose cytomegalovirus status with high specificity and sensitivity. The validation cohort had no HLA typing available for a later analysis, so co-occurrence within that cohort was assessed over all 130 or so repertoires. Most TCR sequences were seen in very few donors, while some public TCRs were found in many individuals. In vitro tests confirmed that three of the cytomegalovirus-associated TCR beta chains recognize cytomegalovirus antigens. The authors suggested that the approach could potentially be extended to other disease states and immunological phenotypes. Subsequent analysis determined that TCRs grouped into clusters in the first cohort also showed a tendency toward co-occurrence across the roughly 120 validation repertoires, and approximately 94% of cluster scores exceeded 0. A total of fewer than 200 TCR beta chains were listed by the study as associated with cytomegalovirus.

Donors formed part of the validation cohort, which comprised 120 subjects and was distinct from the first cohort of 666 subjects. The library relied on the immunoSEQ multiplex PCR assay. Per the source publication's procedure: To diagnose cytomegalovirus status from the catalog of TCR beta chain sequences, a statistical classification framework was built. TCRdb holds this immuneACCESS table with in-frame rearrangements only. Some clones are missing; in checked studies, unresolved V genes explain under half, and the rest has no known cause. The V and J calls and the clone size are those of that table, but D and trimming were determined from the DNA. Within this sample are some 150,000 clones, with approximately 90% of them counted one time only. The top ten clonotypes cover about 0.7% of the sample. The junction shows trimming of 4 bases on V and 4 bases on J, plus 7 bases between the germline ends. Taken from the germline V gene (reference sequence), the CDR1 and CDR2 loops are SEHNR and FQNEAQ. The CDR3, cysteine through phenylalanine, is 12 amino acids long. Just CDR3 DNA is preserved here, 36 bases in frame from base 1.

Points on this clone: The antigen it recognizes is unknown. Nothing much larger sits one base from this clone, and base qualities are not available. Other DNA sequences in this specimen translate into the identical CDR3.

This receptor was taken from a man between 18 and 35 years old in good health and CMV-seronegative. The V and J genes are TRBV7-9 and TRBJ1-1; the D gene is perhaps TRBD1, on 5 matching bases. Sample: PBMCs. This receptor has the CDR3 CASSSGGTEAFF. The nucleotides read TGTGCCAGCAGCTCCGGGGGCACTGAAGCTTTCTTT.